Presented here are 5 T cell receptor beta chains from one specimen sequenced in a study of graft-versus-host responses after intestinal transplantation. Here immunoSEQ multiplex PCR was the method, and the copy in TCRdb shows in-frame clones only, minus some. The sample shows about 10,000 clones, roughly 29% of them seen only once. This material consisted of alloreactive CD4+ T cells from a mixed lymphocyte reaction culture, taken before transplantation. The sample's subset: CFSE-low proliferating T cells sorted from roughly six-day pre-transplant mixed lymphocyte reaction (GvH or HvG direction). The receptors were gathered from a human patient who was an organ donor for intestinal transplantation.

Only a few counts were recorded for this clone. The V call is TRBV28, the J call TRBJ1-2; D gene unclear. The CDR3 length is 13 residues. V dropped 3 bases and J dropped 8 bases, with 13 bases sitting between them. The germline V gene encodes CDR1 MDHEN and CDR2 SYDVKM. CDR3 nucleotides: TGTGCCAGCAGTTTGGGGTCCGTTTTCGGCTACACCTTC. The encoded protein is CASSLGSVFGYTF.

The chain employs TRBV4-3 and TRBJ2-7, with D tentatively TRBD1 (5 bases). Trimming stripped 0 bases from V and 0 bases from J, with 12 bases between. This CDR3 contains 16 residues. Germline CDR1 LGHNA, CDR2 YSLEER. The CDR3 sequence: CASSQDPPDNSYEQYF. The CDR3 DNA is TGCGCCAGCAGCCAAGATCCCCCGGACAACTCCTACGAGCAGTACTTC.

By its share, this clone is medium-sized. The gene calls are TRBV28 and TRBJ2-7; possibly TRBD2 for D (6 bases). V lost 10 bases, J lost 5 bases, and 21 bases lay in between. Germline CDR1 reads MDHEN; CDR2 reads SYDVKM. The CDR3 sequence is 14 residues long. The chain's CDR3 is CATVDPSSVHEQYF. The CDR3 bases are TGTGCCACCGTGGACCCATCTAGCGTCCACGAGCAGTACTTC. Based on the CDR3 plus reference TRBV28 and TRBJ2-7, the full variable domain is DVKVTQSSRYLVKRTGEKVFLECVQDMDHENMFWYRQDPGLGLRLIYFSYDVKMKEKGDIPEGYSVSREKKERFSLILESASTNQTSMYLCATVDPSSVHEQYFGPGTRLTVT.

J is TRBJ2-3 and V is TRBV5-1; D not certain. Per germline, CDR1 SGHRS and CDR2 YFSETQ. The CDR3 is made up of 15 amino acids. With 3 bases removed from V and 0 bases from J, the gap between germline ends came to 11 bases. CDR3 coding DNA: TGCGCCAGCAGCTCAAGGGTACTTAGCACAGATACGCAGTATTTT. Its protein is CASSSRVLSTDTQYF.

This chain links TRBV28 with TRBJ2-3; 9 bases are a match to TRBD2. V dropped 5 bases and J dropped 2; count of bases not matched to a gene: 5. Per the germline V gene, CDR1 is MDHEN and CDR2 is SYDVKM. This CDR3 is 15 amino acids long. The CDR3 nucleotides read TGTGCCAGCAGTAGAGCGGGGGGAAACACAGATACGCAGTATTTT. Its protein product is CASSRAGGNTDTQYF.